This is a list of T cell receptor beta chains from one sample in a study of identical twins. TCRdb re-derived calls from the 5' RACE reads in MiXCR, one entry per CDR3 protein. Found here are around 370,000 distinct CDR3 sequences, 9% to 10% of them singletons; the top ten hold over 7%. Source material: naive T cells sorted from blood. Receptors originate from a woman aged 45-65 years in good health. Each CDR3 is given with its conserved first and last residue. The D gene is left open where the match is weak. A row's size may be missing; if present it is once, few, many or a size class.

J gene: TRBJ1-5
V gene: TRBV27
clone size: many
CDR3 length: 13
D gene: -
CDR3 protein: CASSLSSNQPQHF
CDR3 DNA: TGCGCCAGCAGCTTGAGCAGCAATCAGCCCCAGCATTTT

J gene: TRBJ2-1
V gene: TRBV30
clone size: -
CDR3 length: 16
D gene: TRBD2
CDR3 protein: CAWSDPLGLANNEQFF
CDR3 DNA: TGTGCCTGGAGTGACCCCCTTGGACTAGCCAACAATGAGCAGTTCTTC

J gene: TRBJ2-1
V gene: TRBV27
clone size: -
CDR3 length: 15
D gene: TRBD2
CDR3 protein: CASSFQRLAGGEQFF
CDR3 DNA: TGTGCCAGCAGTTTCCAGAGACTAGCGGGAGGTGAGCAGTTCTTC

J gene: TRBJ2-1
V gene: TRBV10-3
clone size: many
CDR3 length: 15
D gene: -
CDR3 protein: CAISEGSPPRGEQFF
CDR3 DNA: TGTGCCATCAGTGAGGGTAGTCCCCCACGGGGTGAGCAGTTCTTC

J gene: TRBJ2-1
V gene: TRBV10-2
clone size: few
CDR3 length: 15
D gene: -
CDR3 protein: CASVPDRRLYNEQFF
CDR3 DNA: TGCGCCAGCGTCCCAGACAGGCGCCTGTACAATGAGCAGTTCTTC

J gene: TRBJ1-1
V gene: TRBV28
clone size: many
CDR3 length: 14
D gene: TRBD1
CDR3 protein: CASTLTGGNTEAFF
CDR3 DNA: TGTGCCAGCACCCTTACAGGGGGGAACACTGAAGCTTTCTTT

J gene: TRBJ2-1
V gene: TRBV5-1
clone size: few
CDR3 length: 16
D gene: TRBD2
CDR3 protein: CASSLGTSGYYNEQFF
CDR3 DNA: TGCGCCAGCAGCTTGGGGACTAGCGGGTACTACAATGAGCAGTTCTTC

J gene: TRBJ1-2
V gene: TRBV4-2
clone size: few
CDR3 length: 15
D gene: -
CDR3 protein: CASSRPGVRDYGYTF
CDR3 DNA: TGTGCCAGCAGCCGCCCGGGCGTTCGGGACTATGGCTACACCTTC

J gene: TRBJ2-3
V gene: TRBV20-1
clone size: few
CDR3 length: 16
D gene: -
CDR3 protein: CSARAPGLARTDTQYF
CDR3 DNA: TGCAGTGCTAGAGCTCCTGGACTGGCGAGGACAGATACGCAGTATTTT

J gene: TRBJ1-3
V gene: TRBV12-3/TRBV12-4
clone size: -
CDR3 length: 15
D gene: -
CDR3 protein: CASSYPLRSGNTIYF
CDR3 DNA: TGTGCCAGCAGTTACCCCCTCCGCTCTGGAAACACCATATATTTT

J gene: TRBJ2-1
V gene: TRBV29-1
clone size: -
CDR3 length: 14
D gene: -
CDR3 protein: CSADPDKIYNEQFF
CDR3 DNA: TGCAGCGCTGACCCTGACAAAATCTACAATGAGCAGTTCTTC

J gene: TRBJ2-5
V gene: TRBV19
clone size: few
CDR3 length: 17
D gene: TRBD2
CDR3 protein: CASSAHGLAGGEETQYF
CDR3 DNA: TGTGCCAGTAGTGCCCACGGACTAGCGGGAGGAGAAGAGACCCAGTACTTC

J gene: TRBJ2-2
V gene: TRBV5-6
clone size: -
CDR3 length: 16
D gene: TRBD2
CDR3 protein: CASSYLAGALTGELFF
CDR3 DNA: TGTGCCAGCAGCTACCTAGCGGGAGCCCTCACCGGGGAGCTGTTTTTT

J gene: TRBJ1-1
V gene: TRBV5-1
clone size: -
CDR3 length: 14
D gene: -
CDR3 protein: CASSLGPGSNEAFF
CDR3 DNA: TGCGCCAGCAGCTTGGGTCCAGGATCGAATGAAGCTTTCTTT

J gene: TRBJ2-3
V gene: TRBV15
clone size: few
CDR3 length: 15
D gene: TRBD2
CDR3 protein: CATRVPGGNTDTQYF
CDR3 DNA: TGTGCCACCAGAGTGCCGGGGGGAAACACAGATACGCAGTATTTT

J gene: TRBJ2-5
V gene: TRBV29-1
clone size: -
CDR3 length: 15
D gene: TRBD2
CDR3 protein: CSGGTRLRYQETQYF
CDR3 DNA: TGCAGCGGGGGGACTAGGTTAAGGTACCAAGAGACCCAGTACTTC

J gene: TRBJ2-1
V gene: TRBV5-6
clone size: many
CDR3 length: 15
D gene: -
CDR3 protein: CASSLGGGLYNEQFF
CDR3 DNA: TGTGCCAGCAGCTTGGGAGGGGGTTTATACAATGAGCAGTTCTTC

J gene: TRBJ1-4
V gene: TRBV2
clone size: few
CDR3 length: 10
D gene: -
CDR3 protein: CASKGWGLFF
CDR3 DNA: TGTGCCAGCAAGGGGTGGGGACTGTTTTTT

J gene: TRBJ2-3
V gene: TRBV29-1
clone size: -
CDR3 length: 13
D gene: -
CDR3 protein: CSVFQAGRDTQYF
CDR3 DNA: TGCAGCGTATTCCAGGCGGGAAGGGATACGCAGTATTTT

J gene: TRBJ2-3
V gene: TRBV5-1
clone size: -
CDR3 length: 16
D gene: TRBD2
CDR3 protein: CASSFLTSGEADTQYF
CDR3 DNA: TGCGCCAGCAGCTTCCTAACTAGCGGAGAAGCAGATACGCAGTATTTT

J gene: TRBJ1-5
V gene: TRBV28
clone size: few
CDR3 length: 14
D gene: TRBD1
CDR3 protein: CASTQGAGNQPQHF
CDR3 DNA: TGTGCCAGTACACAGGGGGCTGGAAATCAGCCCCAGCATTTT

J gene: TRBJ2-2
V gene: TRBV11-2
clone size: many
CDR3 length: 15
D gene: TRBD2
CDR3 protein: CASRFLAGVTGELFF
CDR3 DNA: TGTGCCAGCAGATTTCTAGCGGGGGTGACCGGGGAGCTGTTTTTT

J gene: TRBJ1-6
V gene: TRBV27
clone size: few
CDR3 length: 18
D gene: -
CDR3 protein: CASSLVGTGRNVGSPLHF
CDR3 DNA: TGTGCCAGCAGTTTAGTCGGCACAGGGCGGAATGTGGGATCACCCCTCCACTTT

J gene: TRBJ2-7
V gene: TRBV7-8
clone size: many
CDR3 length: 15
D gene: -
CDR3 protein: CASSLSPQLSYEQYF
CDR3 DNA: TGTGCCAGCAGCTTATCGCCCCAGCTCTCCTACGAGCAGTACTTC

J gene: TRBJ1-1
V gene: TRBV20-1
clone size: few
CDR3 length: 8
D gene: -
CDR3 protein: CSASEAFF
CDR3 DNA: TGCAGTGCTAGTGAAGCTTTCTTT

J gene: TRBJ2-3
V gene: TRBV11-2
clone size: many
CDR3 length: 11
D gene: -
CDR3 protein: CASSLNREMYF
CDR3 DNA: TGTGCCAGCAGCTTAAACAGGGAAATGTATTTT

J gene: TRBJ1-2
V gene: TRBV12-3/TRBV12-4
clone size: -
CDR3 length: 14
D gene: TRBD1
CDR3 protein: CASSMTGASYGYTF
CDR3 DNA: TGTGCCAGCAGTATGACAGGGGCGTCTTATGGCTACACCTTC

J gene: TRBJ1-1
V gene: TRBV5-1
clone size: many
CDR3 length: 15
D gene: -
CDR3 protein: CASSFLSSLNTEAFF
CDR3 DNA: TGCGCCAGCAGCTTCCTCAGTAGTCTGAACACTGAAGCTTTCTTT

J gene: TRBJ2-6
V gene: TRBV29-1
clone size: -
CDR3 length: 16
D gene: TRBD2
CDR3 protein: CSGRLAEDSGANVLTF
CDR3 DNA: TGCAGCGGGCGACTAGCGGAGGACTCTGGGGCCAACGTCCTGACTTTC

J gene: TRBJ2-5
V gene: TRBV6-6
clone size: -
CDR3 length: 14
D gene: TRBD2
CDR3 protein: CASSGLAGVETQYF
CDR3 DNA: TGTGCCAGCAGCGGACTAGCGGGAGTAGAGACCCAGTACTTC

J gene: TRBJ1-5
V gene: TRBV15
clone size: -
CDR3 length: 14
D gene: -
CDR3 protein: CATSRVRQNQPQHF
CDR3 DNA: TGTGCCACCAGCAGAGTTCGGCAGAATCAGCCCCAGCATTTT

J gene: TRBJ2-4
V gene: TRBV7-9
clone size: -
CDR3 length: 16
D gene: TRBD2
CDR3 protein: CASSLAGGPAKNIQYF
CDR3 DNA: TGTGCCAGCAGCTTAGCGGGAGGGCCGGCCAAAAACATTCAGTACTTC

J gene: TRBJ2-1
V gene: TRBV24-1
clone size: few
CDR3 length: 16
D gene: -
CDR3 protein: CATSDLPGTSVDEQFF
CDR3 DNA: TGTGCCACCAGTGATTTACCCGGGACCTCAGTAGATGAGCAGTTCTTC

J gene: TRBJ2-7
V gene: TRBV6-1
clone size: few
CDR3 length: 18
D gene: TRBD2
CDR3 protein: CASSESFLGLASSYEQYF
CDR3 DNA: TGTGCCAGCAGTGAAAGTTTTTTAGGACTAGCGAGCTCCTACGAGCAGTACTTC

J gene: TRBJ1-4
V gene: TRBV5-1
clone size: many
CDR3 length: 13
D gene: -
CDR3 protein: CASSSTIGEKLFF
CDR3 DNA: TGCGCCAGCAGCAGTACGATTGGTGAAAAACTGTTTTTT

J gene: TRBJ2-5
V gene: TRBV5-1
clone size: few
CDR3 length: 14
D gene: -
CDR3 protein: CASSPIRGEETQYF
CDR3 DNA: TGCGCCAGCAGCCCGATAAGGGGCGAAGAGACCCAGTACTTC

J gene: TRBJ2-3
V gene: TRBV6-2/TRBV6-3
clone size: many
CDR3 length: 13
D gene: -
CDR3 protein: CASRPPQTDTQYF
CDR3 DNA: TGTGCCAGCAGGCCGCCACAGACAGATACGCAGTATTTT

J gene: TRBJ2-5
V gene: TRBV20-1
clone size: many
CDR3 length: 14
D gene: -
CDR3 protein: CSARVRTVRETQYF
CDR3 DNA: TGCAGTGCTAGAGTAAGGACTGTAAGGGAGACCCAGTACTTC

J gene: TRBJ2-7
V gene: TRBV3-1
clone size: many
CDR3 length: 13
D gene: TRBD1
CDR3 protein: CASSWGTGGEQYF
CDR3 DNA: TGTGCCAGCAGCTGGGGGACAGGGGGCGAGCAGTACTTC

J gene: TRBJ2-4
V gene: TRBV5-1
clone size: -
CDR3 length: 13
D gene: -
CDR3 protein: CASSFEQGNIQYF
CDR3 DNA: TGCGCCAGCAGCTTCGAACAGGGAAACATTCAGTACTTC

J gene: TRBJ1-3
V gene: TRBV5-1
clone size: many
CDR3 length: 14
D gene: -
CDR3 protein: CASKVGFSGNTIYF
CDR3 DNA: TGCGCCAGCAAGGTCGGTTTCTCTGGAAACACCATATATTTT

J gene: TRBJ1-5
V gene: TRBV7-9
clone size: many
CDR3 length: 18
D gene: -
CDR3 protein: CASSLGGPAVGESSPQHF
CDR3 DNA: TGTGCCAGCAGCTTAGGCGGACCAGCGGTAGGGGAATCATCGCCCCAGCATTTT

J gene: TRBJ2-7
V gene: TRBV15
clone size: -
CDR3 length: 13
D gene: -
CDR3 protein: CATSSGRGDEQYF
CDR3 DNA: TGTGCCACCAGCAGTGGCAGGGGGGACGAGCAGTACTTC

J gene: TRBJ1-2
V gene: TRBV5-1
clone size: -
CDR3 length: 14
D gene: -
CDR3 protein: CASSQETGNYGYTF
CDR3 DNA: TGCGCCAGCAGCCAGGAAACAGGGAACTATGGCTACACCTTC

J gene: TRBJ2-7
V gene: TRBV20-1
clone size: few
CDR3 length: 13
D gene: -
CDR3 protein: CSAGPVGSYEQYF
CDR3 DNA: TGCAGTGCTGGGCCGGTAGGGTCCTACGAGCAGTACTTC

J gene: TRBJ1-5
V gene: TRBV12-3/TRBV12-4
clone size: many
CDR3 length: 14
D gene: TRBD1
CDR3 protein: CASSYWDRSQPQHF
CDR3 DNA: TGTGCCAGCAGTTACTGGGACAGATCTCAGCCCCAGCATTTT

J gene: TRBJ2-1
V gene: TRBV7-3
clone size: few
CDR3 length: 16
D gene: TRBD2
CDR3 protein: CASSLTSSGRLDEQFF
CDR3 DNA: TGTGCCAGCAGCTTAACGTCTAGCGGGAGGTTGGATGAGCAGTTCTTC

J gene: TRBJ1-4
V gene: TRBV7-2
clone size: few
CDR3 length: 15
D gene: -
CDR3 protein: CASSDHRQPAEKLFF
CDR3 DNA: TGTGCCAGCAGCGACCATAGACAGCCTGCGGAAAAACTGTTTTTT

J gene: TRBJ2-1
V gene: TRBV7-9
clone size: -
CDR3 length: 16
D gene: -
CDR3 protein: CASSPPPRGSYNEQFF
CDR3 DNA: TGTGCCAGCAGCCCTCCGCCAAGGGGATCCTACAATGAGCAGTTCTTC

J gene: TRBJ2-2
V gene: TRBV30
clone size: few
CDR3 length: 15
D gene: TRBD1
CDR3 protein: CAWSPGQGASGELFF
CDR3 DNA: TGTGCCTGGAGTCCGGGACAGGGGGCGTCCGGGGAGCTGTTTTTT

J gene: TRBJ2-7
V gene: TRBV7-9
clone size: -
CDR3 length: 16
D gene: TRBD2
CDR3 protein: CASSLALAGAYHEQYF
CDR3 DNA: TGTGCCAGCAGCTTAGCTCTAGCGGGAGCTTACCACGAGCAGTACTTC

J gene: TRBJ2-7
V gene: TRBV12-3/TRBV12-4
clone size: -
CDR3 length: 14
D gene: TRBD1
CDR3 protein: CASTSGQGIHEQYF
CDR3 DNA: TGTGCCAGCACCTCGGGACAGGGGATCCACGAGCAGTACTTC